What follows describes a single TCR beta chain. Its antigen has not been determined. Base quality data are lacking; no much larger clone is found one base away. The source of the sample is a study of CD8+ T cells in alopecia areata (dated by TCRdb to the late 2010s). Regarding the complete study: Treated patients were enrolled in an open-label pilot trial of oral tofacitinib at 5 to 10 mg twice daily for moderate-to-severe alopecia areata. RNA was extracted with the PAXgene miRNA kit for fixed scalp, the miRNeasy kit for PBMCs, and the RNeasy kit for mouse skin. Patients on tofacitinib were biopsied at baseline and after 4 and 24 weeks of treatment, and several of the patients also had a later scalp biopsy. TCRbeta CDR3 regions were amplified by immunoSEQ multiplex PCR using 35 Vbeta forward and 13 Jbeta reverse primers. Tofacitinib was given for 6 to 18 months, followed by 6 months of follow-up off drug to assess delayed response and recurrence. In both human patients and the C3H/HeJ mouse model, the study applied high-throughput TCRbeta sequencing to look at T cell clonal expansion in alopecia areata. In humans, TCRbeta sequencing was performed on scalp tissue and on sorted CD4+ and CD8+ peripheral blood T cells from healthy controls and from patients with patchy or totalis/universalis alopecia areata. Scalp clonality was compared among normal scalp (n=4), patchy alopecia areata scalp (n=8), and alopecia totalis/universalis scalp (n=8). Paper-wide results and their limitations: Compared with mice, TCR sequences shared between patients were less clear, possibly partly because of HLA diversity across the patient population. Unlike mouse skin, which is dominated by gammadelta T cells, normal human skin has resident alphabeta T cells that are also sequenced, and this complicates analysis of the scalp TCR repertoire. Lesional scalp, especially in alopecia totalis/universalis, showed higher clonality and more expanded CD8+ clones than normal scalp, suggesting antigenic drive.

The germline V gene (reference sequence) supplies CDR1 MNHEY and CDR2 SMNVEV. The CDR3 numbers 12 residues from cysteine through phenylalanine. Kept here is only the CDR3 DNA, which spans 36 bases and is read in frame from base 1. V loses 6 bases, J loses 6 bases, and the germline ends lie 8 bases apart. Peripheral blood and lesional scalp punch biopsies were obtained from patients with alopecia areata. After PBMCs were isolated by density centrifugation and stained for CD3, CD4 and CD8, a FACSAria was used to sort CD4+ and CD8+ T cells. The protocol used for the library was the immunoSEQ multiplex PCR assay. RNA was extracted from all samples and reverse transcribed into cDNA as template for TCR sequencing. First-strand cDNA was synthesized with SuperScript III using a 2:1 mix of oligo-dT and random hexamers. Amplification bias was assessed with a synthetic immune receptor repertoire, and residual bias was removed computationally. The authors' analysis ran thus. After raw reads were preprocessed to remove errors, the CDR3 was defined following IMGT conventions as running from the conserved cysteine to phenylalanine. Clonality was computed by normalizing Shannon entropy by log2 of the number of productive unique TCRs and subtracting the result from 1. CD4 or CD8 identity of scalp clones was inferred by cross-referencing scalp TCRbeta sequences with sorted blood CD4 and CD8 repertoires. What TCRdb holds here is the immuneACCESS table cut down to in-frame rearrangements. Part of the clones is not present; checked against another copy, under half of the missing clones reflect an unresolved V gene, and the others are unexplained. From that table come the V and J calls and clone size; the DNA was used to work out D and trimming. This sample gives 130,000 to 150,000 clones in total; around 50% of them show up just once. The top ten constitute about 6.4% of the sample.

Input material: CD4+ T cells sorted from blood. The chain joins TRBV27 to TRBJ2-2; the D gene is possibly TRBD2, with 5 bases matching. This TCR derives from a human donor with alopecia areata. The DNA sequence is TGTGCCAGCAGCCGGGATTCCGGGGAGCTGTTTTTT. The translation is CASSRDSGELFF.